This note documents a single TCR beta chain sequence. This record comes from a study of blood T cell repertoires in COVID-19. Study summary: Donors in the United States, Italy and Spain gave samples during acute or convalescent COVID-19. PBMCs, B-cell-depleted T cells, or T cells were the source of the cDNA or gDNA that made up the material.

Trimming at V came to 5 bases and at J to 5 bases, leaving 6 bases not matched to a gene. This CDR3 is built from 14 residues. Germline V gene sequence: CDR1 SGHDT, CDR2 YYEEEE. Seattle enrolled patients during active infection and tracked them longitudinally. In the original analysis: The assay estimated nucleated cells by amplifying reference gene primers. Sequencing was performed with immunoSEQ multiplex PCR; in TCRdb, only in-frame clones are kept and a portion is missing. V, J and clone size are taken as reported in that table, and D and trimming were inferred from the DNA itself. The top ten hold roughly 11% of the sample, which has roughly 200,000 clones, about four fifths seen once.

The material sequenced was peripheral blood. This TCR was recovered from a woman in her thirties or forties with COVID-19, enrolled during active disease. The chain joins TRBV5-6 to TRBJ1-4, with TRBD1 matching 7 bases. As DNA, the CDR3 is TGTGCCAGCAGAGGGGGACAGCCAAATGAAAAACTGTTTTTT. Translation: CASRGGQPNEKLFF.